This T cell receptor (beta chain) was sequenced in a study of CD4 T cells in relation to SARS-CoV-2 and coronaviruses (dated by TCRdb to the early 2020s). About the full investigation: In the ViraFEST assay, PBMCs were grown with antigen for 10 days, and TCR beta CDR3s were then sequenced to identify antigen-specific clonal expansions. The study assessed, at the TCR clonotype level, memory CD4+ T cell crossreactivity between SARS-CoV-2 and common cold coronavirus spike proteins. Patient-derived lymphoblastoid cell lines were used to map the HLA restriction of shared crossreactive spike epitopes. A different, Illumina-based TCR-beta assay was used to sequence expansion assays from other donors in the study. Samples from three pre-COVID donors and the naive versus memory experiments were sequenced with the Adaptive Biotechnologies TCR-sequencing kit; other data were Illumina-based. An HIV-1 Nef peptide pool or a no-peptide culture served as the negative reference condition. Study-level results and caveats: Significantly weaker SARS-CoV-2-driven expansion was shown by crossreactive clones than by monoreactive clones, consistent with antigenic imprinting. Roughly 65% of donors had memory CD4+ clonotypes that crossrecognized SARS-CoV-2 and at least one common cold coronavirus spike. The study was limited by small numbers of patients and tested TCRs. Because the crossreactivity analysis focused on spike protein, crossreactivity against other viral proteins was not assessed. Pre-pandemic and post-infection samples were not both contributed by any donor, so tracing of the source of pre-existing responses was limited.

CD4+ T cells from unexposed donors were collected before the COVID-19 pandemic (2011-2018). After about 10 days of culture, CD4+ T cells were isolated with the EasySep CD4+ T cell isolation kit. As cell numbers permitted, CD4+ T cells from unexposed donors were tested for reactivity to SARS-CoV-2 S and N and to four common cold coronavirus spike pools. Each well held about 2 million PBMCs cultured in IMDM containing about 5% human AB serum and roughly 10 IU/ml IL-2. Half of the culture medium was replaced with fresh IL-2-containing medium on days 3 and 7. In general, triplicate replicate wells were used for every peptide culture condition. The leukapheresis product used for the unexposed donors was purchased from a commercial source. Ficoll-Paque PLUS gradient centrifugation was used to isolate PBMCs from leukapheresis product or whole blood. The PBMCs went either fresh into the expansion assay or into cryopreservation at -140 degrees C. The QIAamp Micro DNA Kit was used to extract genomic DNA from the CD4+ T cells.

The library was made by the immunoSEQ multiplex PCR assay. The study's processing was this. Preprocessing removed nonproductive sequences and CDR3s not starting with C, not ending with F or W, or shorter than 7 amino acids. Antigen-specific clonotypes were called with the MANAFEST web app on the basis of expansion relative to the reference and to other culture wells. A clone counted as positive if significantly expanded in 2 of 3 replicate wells versus the reference culture at FDR below 0.05. For a clone to be considered positive, significant expansion relative to all other tandem wells and an odds ratio above 5 were also required. CDR3 homology was measured as pairwise Levenshtein distance, computed with the stringdist R package after trimming three terminal residues from each end. This is the immuneACCESS table as TCRdb keeps it, with only in-frame sequences that have V and J called. A part of the clones is gone; compared with another copy, unresolved V genes explain less than half, and the rest is unexplained. The V and J calls and clone size are taken from that table; D and trimming were inferred from the DNA. This sample lists roughly 24,000 clones; approximately 80% were detected once. Together, the top ten hold more than 11% of the sample.

Details on this clone: The target of this receptor is not known. No qualities accompany the bases; no much larger clone lies one base away.

From the cysteine through the phenylalanine, the CDR3 covers 14 amino acids. Only the CDR3 part of the read is kept: 42 bases, read in frame from the first base. In the germline V gene (reference sequence), CDR1 corresponds to LNHDA and CDR2 to SQIVND. At the junction V is shortened by 5 bases and J by 0 bases, with 8 bases in between. The chain is encoded by TRBV19 joined to TRBJ1-5; a tentative D match to TRBD1 spans 6 bases. The origin of this receptor is a human donor in good health. What was sequenced was CD4+ T cells from PBMCs, cultured in vitro. DNA sequence: TGTGCCAGTAGTCAGGGGCATAGCAATCAGCCCCAGCATTTT. Translated, this is CASSQGHSNQPQHF.